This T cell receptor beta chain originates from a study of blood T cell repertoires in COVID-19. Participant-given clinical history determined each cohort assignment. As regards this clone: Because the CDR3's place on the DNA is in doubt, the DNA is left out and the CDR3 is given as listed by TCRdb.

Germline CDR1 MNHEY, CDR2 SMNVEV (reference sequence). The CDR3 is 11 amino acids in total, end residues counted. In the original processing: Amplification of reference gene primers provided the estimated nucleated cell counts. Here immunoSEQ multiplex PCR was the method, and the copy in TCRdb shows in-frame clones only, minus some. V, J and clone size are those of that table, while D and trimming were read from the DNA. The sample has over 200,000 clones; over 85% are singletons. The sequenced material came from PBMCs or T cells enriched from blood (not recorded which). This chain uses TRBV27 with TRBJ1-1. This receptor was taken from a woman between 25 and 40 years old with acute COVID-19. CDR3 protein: CASSSSGEAFF.